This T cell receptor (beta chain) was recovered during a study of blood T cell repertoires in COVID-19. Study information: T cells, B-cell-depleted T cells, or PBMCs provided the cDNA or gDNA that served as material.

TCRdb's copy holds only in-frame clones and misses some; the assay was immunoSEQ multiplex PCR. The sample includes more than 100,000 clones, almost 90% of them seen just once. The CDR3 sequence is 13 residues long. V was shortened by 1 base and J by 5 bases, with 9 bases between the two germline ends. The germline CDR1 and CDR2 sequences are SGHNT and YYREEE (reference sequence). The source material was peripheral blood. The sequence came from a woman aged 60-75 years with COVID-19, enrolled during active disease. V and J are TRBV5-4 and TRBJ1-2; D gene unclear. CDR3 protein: CASSLPGSYGYTF. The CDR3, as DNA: TGTGCCAGCAGCTTGCCGGGATCTTATGGCTACACCTTC. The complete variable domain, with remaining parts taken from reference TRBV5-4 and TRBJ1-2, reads ETGVTQSPTHLIKTRGQQVTLRCSSQSGHNTVSWYQQALGQGPQFIFQYYREEENGRGNFPPRFSGLQFPNYSSELNVNALELDDSALYLCASSLPGSYGYTFGSGTRLTVV.